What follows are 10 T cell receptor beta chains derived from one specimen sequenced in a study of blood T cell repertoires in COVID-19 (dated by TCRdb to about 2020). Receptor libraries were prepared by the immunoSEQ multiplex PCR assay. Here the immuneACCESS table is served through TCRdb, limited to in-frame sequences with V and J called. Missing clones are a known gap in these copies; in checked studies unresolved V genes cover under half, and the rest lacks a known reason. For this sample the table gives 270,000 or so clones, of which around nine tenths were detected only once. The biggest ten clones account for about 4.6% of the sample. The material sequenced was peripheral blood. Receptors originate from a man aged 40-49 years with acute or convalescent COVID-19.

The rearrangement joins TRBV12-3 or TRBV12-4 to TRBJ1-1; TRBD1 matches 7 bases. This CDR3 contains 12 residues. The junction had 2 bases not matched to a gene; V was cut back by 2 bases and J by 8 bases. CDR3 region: CASSLLGQEAFF. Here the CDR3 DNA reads TGTGCCAGCAGTTTATTGGGACAGGAAGCTTTCTTT.

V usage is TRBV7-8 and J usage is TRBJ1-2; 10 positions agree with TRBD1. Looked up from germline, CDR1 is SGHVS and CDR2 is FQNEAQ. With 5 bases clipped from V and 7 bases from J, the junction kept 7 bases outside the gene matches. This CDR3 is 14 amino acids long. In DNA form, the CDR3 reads TGTGCCAGCAGCATTGGACAGGGGGTGACTGGCTACACCTTC. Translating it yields CASSIGQGVTGYTF.

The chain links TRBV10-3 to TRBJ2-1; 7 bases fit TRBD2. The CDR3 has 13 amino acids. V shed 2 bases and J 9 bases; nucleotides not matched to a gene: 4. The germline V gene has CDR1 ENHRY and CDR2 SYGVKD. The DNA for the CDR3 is TGTGCCATCAGTGAGCGGGGGGAGGCTGAGCAGTTCTTC. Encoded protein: CAISERGEAEQFF.

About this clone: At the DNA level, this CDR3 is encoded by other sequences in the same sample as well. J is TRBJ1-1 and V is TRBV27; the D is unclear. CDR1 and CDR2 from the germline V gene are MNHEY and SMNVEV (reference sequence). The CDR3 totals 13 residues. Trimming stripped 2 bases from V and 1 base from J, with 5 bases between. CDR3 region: CASSLRENTEAFF. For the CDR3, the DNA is TGTGCCAGCAGTTTAAGAGAGAACACTGAAGCTTTCTTT.

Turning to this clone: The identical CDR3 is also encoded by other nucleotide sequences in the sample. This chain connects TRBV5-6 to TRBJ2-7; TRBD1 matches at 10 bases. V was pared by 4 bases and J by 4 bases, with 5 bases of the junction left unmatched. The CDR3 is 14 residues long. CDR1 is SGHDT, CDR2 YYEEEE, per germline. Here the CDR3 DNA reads TGTGCCAGCAGCCTGACAGGGGGCGGATACGAGCAGTACTTC. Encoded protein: CASSLTGGGYEQYF.

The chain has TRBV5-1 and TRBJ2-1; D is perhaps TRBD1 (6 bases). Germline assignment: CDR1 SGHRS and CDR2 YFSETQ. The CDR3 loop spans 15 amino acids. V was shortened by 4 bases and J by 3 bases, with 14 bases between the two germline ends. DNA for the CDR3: TGCGCCAGCAGCGCGTTACAGGGTAGCTACAATGAGCAGTTCTTC. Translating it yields CASSALQGSYNEQFF. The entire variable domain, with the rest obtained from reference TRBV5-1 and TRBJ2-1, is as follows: KAGVTQTPRYLIKTRGQQVTLSCSPISGHRSVSWYQQTPGQGLQFLFEYFSETQRNKGNFPGRFSGRQFSNSRSEMNVSTLELGDSALYLCASSALQGSYNEQFFGPGTRLTVL.

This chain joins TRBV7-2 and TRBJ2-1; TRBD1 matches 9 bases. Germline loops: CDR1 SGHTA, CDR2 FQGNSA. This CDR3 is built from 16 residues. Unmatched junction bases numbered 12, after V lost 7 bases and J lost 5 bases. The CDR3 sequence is CASTVEGTGYHNEQFF. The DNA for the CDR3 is TGTGCCAGCACCGTGGAGGGGACAGGGTATCACAATGAGCAGTTCTTC.

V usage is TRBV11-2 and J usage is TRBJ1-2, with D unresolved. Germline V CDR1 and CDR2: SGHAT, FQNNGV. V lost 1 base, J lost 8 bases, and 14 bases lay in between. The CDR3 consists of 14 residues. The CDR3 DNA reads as TGTGCCAGCAGCTTAGGGAGCGACTCCGGGGGCTACACCTTC. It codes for CASSLGSDSGGYTF.

The CDR3 spells CASSYRGSYNEQFF. CDR3 DNA: TGTGCCAGCAGTTACCGGGGTTCCTACAATGAGCAGTTCTTC. The chain uses TRBV27 and TRBJ2-1; perhaps TRBD2 as D (5 bases). CDR1 is MNHEY, CDR2 SMNVEV, per germline (reference sequence). This CDR3 has 14 residues. Trimming removed 4 bases at V and 1 base at J, with 8 bases between.

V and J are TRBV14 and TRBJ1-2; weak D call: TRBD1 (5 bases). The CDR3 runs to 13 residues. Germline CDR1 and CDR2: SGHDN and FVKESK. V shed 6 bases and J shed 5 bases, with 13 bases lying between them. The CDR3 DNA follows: TGTGCCAGCAGTTTAGCAGGGATGTATGGCTACACCTTC. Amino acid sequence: CASSLAGMYGYTF.